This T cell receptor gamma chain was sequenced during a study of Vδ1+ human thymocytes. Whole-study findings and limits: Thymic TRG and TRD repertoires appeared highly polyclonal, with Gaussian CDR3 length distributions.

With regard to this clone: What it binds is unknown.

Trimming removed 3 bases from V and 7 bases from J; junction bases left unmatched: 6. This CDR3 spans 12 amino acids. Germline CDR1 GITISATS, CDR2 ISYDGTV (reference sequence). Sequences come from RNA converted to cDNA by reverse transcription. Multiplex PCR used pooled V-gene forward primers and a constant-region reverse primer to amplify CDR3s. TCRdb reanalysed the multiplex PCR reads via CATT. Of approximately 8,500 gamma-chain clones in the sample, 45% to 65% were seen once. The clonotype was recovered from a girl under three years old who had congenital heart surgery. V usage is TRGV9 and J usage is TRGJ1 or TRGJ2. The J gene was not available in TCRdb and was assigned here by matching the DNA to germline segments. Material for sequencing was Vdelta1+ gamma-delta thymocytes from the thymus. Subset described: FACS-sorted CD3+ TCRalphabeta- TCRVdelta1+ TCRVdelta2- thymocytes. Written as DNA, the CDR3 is TGTGCCTTGTGGGAGAATGAGTATAAGAAACTCTTT. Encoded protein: CALWENEYKKLF.